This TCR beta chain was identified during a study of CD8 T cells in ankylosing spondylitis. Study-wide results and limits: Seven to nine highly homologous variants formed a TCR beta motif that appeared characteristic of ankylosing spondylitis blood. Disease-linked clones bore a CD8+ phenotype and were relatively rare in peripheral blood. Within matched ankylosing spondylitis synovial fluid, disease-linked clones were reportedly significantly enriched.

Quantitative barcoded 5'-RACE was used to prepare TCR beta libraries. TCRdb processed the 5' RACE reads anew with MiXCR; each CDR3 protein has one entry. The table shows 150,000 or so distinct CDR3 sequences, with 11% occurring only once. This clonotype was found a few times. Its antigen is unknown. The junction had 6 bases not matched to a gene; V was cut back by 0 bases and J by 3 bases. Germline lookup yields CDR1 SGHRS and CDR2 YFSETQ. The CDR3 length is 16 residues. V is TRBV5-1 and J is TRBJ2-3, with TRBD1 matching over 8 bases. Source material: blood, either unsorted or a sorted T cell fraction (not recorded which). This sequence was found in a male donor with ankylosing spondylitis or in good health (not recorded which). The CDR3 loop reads CASSLERTGTTDTQYF. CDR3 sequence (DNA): TGCGCCAGCAGCTTGGAACGGACAGGGACGACAGATACGCAGTATTTT.